This T cell receptor (beta chain) was identified in a study of blood T cell repertoires in COVID-19. Authors' processing steps: The authors estimated nucleated cell counts from reference gene primer amplification. Assay: immunoSEQ multiplex PCR; the TCRdb copy retains only in-frame clones and omits some. From that table come the V and J calls and clone size; the DNA was used to work out D and trimming. The table records 100,000 to 150,000 clones, about 91% of them present only once. The V gene's germline CDR1 is SGHNT and CDR2 YYREEE (reference sequence). Trimming took off 5 bases at V and 3 bases at J, with 14 bases between the two ends. This CDR3 has 14 amino acids.

The sequenced material came from peripheral blood. The origin of this receptor is a man between 50 and 59 years old with acute or convalescent COVID-19. The chain couples TRBV5-4 to TRBJ1-1, with D tentatively TRBD1 (6 bases). CDR3 protein: CASSLPGADTEAFF. Here the CDR3 DNA reads TGTGCCAGCAGTCTGCCAGGGGCAGACACTGAAGCTTTCTTT.